The clone carrying this T cell receptor beta chain appeared once. Data came from immunoSEQ multiplex PCR; TCRdb stores just in-frame clones and leaves some out. The repertoire holds around 2.1 million clones, with approximately 94% as singletons. The data were obtained in a study of shared clonotypes between healthy human individuals. Study summary: Three plates each covered CD4 naive and memory; CD8 naive two, CD8 memory one.

Positively selected for CCR7, the CD45RO-negative cells used as naive CD8 cells excluded terminally differentiated effector memory CD45RA+ cells. V dropped 4 bases and J dropped 1 base, with 11 bases sitting between them. There are 15 residues in the CDR3. Per germline, CDR1 SGDLS and CDR2 YYNGEE. The chain recombines TRBV9 with TRBJ2-2; the D is unclear. The clonotype was recovered from a man aged 18 to 30 in good health. Some clones in this sample may be carry-over from other donors' samples. The sample comprised naive CD8+ T cells from PBMCs. The CDR3 sequence: CASSPLGGNTGELFF. For the CDR3, the DNA is TGTGCCAGCAGCCCCCTTGGCGGGAACACCGGGGAGCTGTTTTTT. The variable domain in full, with the rest retrieved from reference TRBV9 and TRBJ2-2, is DSGVTQTPKHLITATGQRVTLRCSPRSGDLSVYWYQQSLDQGLQFLIQYYNGEERAKGNILERFSAQQFPDLHSELNLSSLELGDSALYFCASSPLGGNTGELFFGEGSRLTVL.